This T cell receptor beta chain was documented in a study of brain T cells in children with intractable seizures (dated by TCRdb to the early 2020s). General notes on the study: As a first screen for immune gene transcripts, resected brain tissue from approximately 49 pediatric epilepsy surgery cases was run on a NanoString immunology panel. About 70% of the 12 selected surgery cases also had pre-surgery blood sequenced, which left four cases with brain tissue only. Points the paper makes about the study in general: Because pre- and post-surgery blood were sequenced to different depths, clones absent from the pre-surgery sample may reflect undersampling. The patients' HCMV serostatus was not known, and viral specificity was inferred solely from CDR3 sequence similarity.

This sample's time point label indicates: blood from clinic visit 5 months post-surgery; TSC patient then seizure free. The surgery cases showing the highest brain T cell transcript signatures were chosen for TCR beta chain sequencing of brain tissue and, when available, of blood. Before surgery, the patients had been given at least one anti-epileptic drug. The TCR-sequenced patients were children whose drug-resistant epilepsy was caused by tuberous sclerosis complex, focal cortical dysplasia, Rasmussen encephalitis or hemimegalencephaly. The Monarch genomic DNA purification kit was used to extract bulk genomic DNA from unsorted brain tissue and whole blood. TCR beta chain sequences were generated from genomic DNA using the immunoSEQ assay. On the authors' methods: CDR3 sequences not starting with the conserved framework cysteine at position 104 were manually removed. Clonality was calculated as one minus the normalized Shannon's Diversity Index, with values ranging from 0 (maximal diversity) to 1 (oligoclonal). To check whether a given CDR3 had different frequencies in two samples, for example brain versus blood, chi-squared comparison-of-proportions tests were used. Public clonotypes were identified through searches of immuneACCESS, and similarity to known antiviral clonotypes was evaluated with the VDJdb browser. As stored in TCRdb, this immuneACCESS dataset retains in-frame rearrangements with V and J assigned. A fraction of the clones does not appear; measured against another copy, unresolved V genes explain less than half of the discrepancy, and the remainder lacks a known reason. The D gene and trimming were derived from the DNA, and the V and J assignments and clone size from that table. This sample is represented by hundreds of thousands of clones; roughly 92% of them were singletons. The ten largest clones add up to about 5.8% of the sample.

The CDR3 goes from the cysteine to the phenylalanine over 15 residues. Only the CDR3 DNA is retained, 45 bases long and in frame from the first base. Looking up the germline V gene (reference sequence) yields CDR1 SSHAT and CDR2 FNYEAQ. On this clone itself: The antigen it binds to is not known. Relative to the germline gene, one junction end is altered; a read error may explain this.

The origin of this receptor is a boy in the first two years of life with tuberous sclerosis and intractable seizures. The rearrangement combines TRBV7-7 with TRBJ2-3, with 8 junctional bases fitting TRBD2. The material sequenced was peripheral blood, taken roughly 5 months after surgery. The DNA sequence follows: TGTGCTAGCAGCTTAGACGGGGGGGGCACAGATACGCAGTATTTT. It specifies CASSLDGGGTDTQYF.